This T cell receptor beta chain appears in the sequencing data of a study of beta chain features in type 1 diabetes. CDR3 length: 16 amino acids. The germline V gene has CDR1 SQVTM and CDR2 ANQGSEA. This clone has only a few counts. As every portion of the isolated RNA was reverse transcribed, the sequencing read expressed TCRB transcripts. The assay was immunoSEQ multiplex PCR, and TCRdb's table has in-frame clones only and misses some. Of 860,000 or so clones listed, 15% to 20% are singletons. This receptor was obtained from a woman under 30 in good health. The source material was naive CD4+ T cells from blood. V is TRBV29-1 and J is TRBJ2-5, with a tentative D call TRBD1 (5 bases). The assigned J gene may be wrong: the sequence end matches TRBJ2-7 better. The CDR3 DNA reads as TGCAGCGTCGCCCCAACAGGTCAACCTTCCCCCTACGAGCAGTACTTC. Its protein is CSVAPTGQPSPYEQYF.